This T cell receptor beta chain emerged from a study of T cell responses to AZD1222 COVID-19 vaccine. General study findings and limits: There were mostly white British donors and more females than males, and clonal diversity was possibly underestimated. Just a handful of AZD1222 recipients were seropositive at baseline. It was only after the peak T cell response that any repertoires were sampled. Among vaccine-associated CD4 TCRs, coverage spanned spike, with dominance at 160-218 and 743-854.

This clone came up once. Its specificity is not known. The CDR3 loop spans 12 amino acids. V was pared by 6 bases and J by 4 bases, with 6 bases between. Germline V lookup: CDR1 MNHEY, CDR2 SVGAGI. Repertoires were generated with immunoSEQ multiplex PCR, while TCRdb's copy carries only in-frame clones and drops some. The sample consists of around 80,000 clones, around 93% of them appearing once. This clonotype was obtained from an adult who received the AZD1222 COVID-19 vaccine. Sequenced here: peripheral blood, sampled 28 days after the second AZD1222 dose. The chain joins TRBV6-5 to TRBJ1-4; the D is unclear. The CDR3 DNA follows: TGTGCCAGCAGAGGGCTTAATGAAAAACTGTTTTTT. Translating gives CASRGLNEKLFF.